The entry that follows covers one TCR beta chain sequence. Sequence at one end of the junction differs from germline and may be a read error. This table comes from immunoSEQ multiplex PCR, and its TCRdb copy is limited to in-frame clones, with some not included. The repertoire consists of about 990,000 clones, with around three quarters occurring once and the leading ten covering 0.6% to 0.7%. The data stem from a study of shared clonotypes between healthy human individuals. Study details: A couple of women and a few men aged 18 to 49 made up the donors.

Healthy and HIV-negative, the adult donors had no recent acute infections or vaccinations. The CDR3 sequence is 11 residues long. Germline values: CDR1 DFQATT, CDR2 SNEGSKA (reference sequence). The TCR originated in a man in his late teens or twenties in good health. Some clones in this sample may be carry-over from other donors' samples. Sequenced sample: memory CD4+ T cells from PBMCs. Subset here: CD45RA-negative fraction. The chain is built from TRBV20-1 and TRBJ2-4; 8 bases are a match to TRBD2. This chain's CDR3 is CSAMGLEVQYF. CDR3 nucleotide sequence: TGCAGTGCTATGGGACTAGAGGTTCAATACTTC.